These 12 T cell receptor beta chains originate from one sample sequenced in a study of cytomegalovirus exposure and HLA in healthy donors. The PCR contained 60 Vbeta and 13 Jbeta primers. Sequencing was performed with immunoSEQ multiplex PCR; in TCRdb, only in-frame clones are kept and a portion is missing. The table shows approximately 140,000 clones, with 55% to 75% occurring only once. Sample: PBMCs. These receptors came from a woman in her sixties in good health and CMV-seropositive.

V is TRBV6-5 and J is TRBJ2-2, with TRBD2 as a possible D gene (6 bases). With 3 bases removed from V and 5 bases from J, the gap between germline ends came to 16 bases. This CDR3 is built from 16 residues. Germline V gene data show CDR1 as MNHEY and CDR2 as SVGAGI. CDR3 loop: CASSYGGTPGTGELFF. The DNA for the CDR3 is TGTGCCAGCAGTTATGGGGGGACTCCGGGGACCGGGGAGCTGTTTTTT.

V is TRBV7-6 and J is TRBJ1-1; the D gene is possibly TRBD1 (5 bases). The germline CDR1 and CDR2 sequences are SGHVS and FNYEAQ. The CDR3 loop spans 14 amino acids. V was clipped by 1 base and J by 5 bases, with 11 bases between them. CDR3 sequence: CASSLDRGGTEAFF. The CDR3 DNA reads TGTGCCAGCAGCTTAGACCGGGGGGGGACTGAAGCTTTCTTT.

The rearrangement joins TRBV5-1 to TRBJ2-2, with D maybe TRBD2 (5 bases). The V end was cut by 3 bases, the J end by 7 bases, with 10 bases between. The CDR3 has 13 residues. Germline V gene data show CDR1 as SGHRS and CDR2 as YFSETQ. DNA for the CDR3: TGCGCCAGCAGCTCGGCGGGCGGCGGGGAGCTGTTTTTT. This encodes CASSSAGGGELFF.

The genes are TRBV6-1 and TRBJ2-5; 7 positions match TRBD1. The better agreement between TRBJ2-7 and the DNA end casts doubt on the J call. The CDR3 loop spans 13 amino acids. Germline lookup yields CDR1 MNHNS and CDR2 SASEGT. The DNA of the CDR3 is TGTGCCAGCAGTGAACGACAGGGCTACGAGCAGTACTTC. As protein: CASSERQGYEQYF.

The V call is TRBV4-3, the J call TRBJ1-1, with 7 bases matching TRBD1. Trimming took 2 bases from V and 5 from J; bases not matched to a gene: 5. Per the germline V gene, CDR1 is LGHNA and CDR2 is YSLEER. This CDR3 spans 14 amino acids. This chain's CDR3 is CASSQSGGRTEAFF. For the CDR3, the DNA is TGCGCCAGCAGCCAATCAGGGGGTAGGACTGAAGCTTTCTTT.

This chain uses TRBV7-7 with TRBJ2-2, with D tentatively TRBD1 (6 bases). The V end lost 5 bases, the J end lost 2 bases, and 21 bases lay between the germline ends. CDR3 length: 18 residues. Germline V gene sequence: CDR1 SSHAT, CDR2 FNYEAQ (reference sequence). CDR3 nucleotides: TGTGCCAGCAGCCCGCATACCCCTACAGGGTACAACACCGGGGAGCTGTTTTTT. It specifies CASSPHTPTGYNTGELFF.

The chain couples TRBV28 to TRBJ2-3; unclear D gene. CDR3 length: 14 amino acids. V lost 4 bases and J lost 0, with 8 bases in between. Germline-derived CDR1 and CDR2 are MDHEN and SYDVKM. CDR3 sequence reads: CASSYTTSTDTQYF. The CDR3 region has the DNA TGTGCCAGCAGTTATACTACTAGCACAGATACGCAGTATTTT. Combining the CDR3 with reference TRBV28 and TRBJ2-3 gives the whole variable domain DVKVTQSSRYLVKRTGEKVFLECVQDMDHENMFWYRQDPGLGLRLIYFSYDVKMKEKGDIPEGYSVSREKKERFSLILESASTNQTSMYLCASSYTTSTDTQYFGPGTRLTVL.

This rearrangement joins TRBV30 to TRBJ1-1; possibly TRBD1 for D (6 bases). This CDR3 is built from 13 residues. Germline V gene data show CDR1 as GTSNPN and CDR2 as SVGIG (reference sequence). V shed 0 bases and J shed 4 bases, with 9 bases lying between them. CDR3 residues: CAWSVVGGTEAFF. CDR3 in DNA: TGTGCCTGGAGTGTTGTAGGGGGCACTGAAGCTTTCTTT.

The CDR3 sequence: CASSEFGARSTDTQYF. The CDR3 coding sequence is TGTGCCAGCAGTGAATTCGGCGCGAGGAGCACAGATACGCAGTATTTT. This chain uses TRBV6-1 with TRBJ2-3; no reliable D call. This CDR3 comprises 16 residues. The ends were cut back, 2 bases at V and 0 bases at J, with 12 bases in the middle. CDR1 and CDR2 from the germline V gene are MNHNS and SASEGT.

The table lists this clone with a count of one. The sample carries other DNA sequences with the same CDR3. The chain combines TRBV7-8 with TRBJ1-4; 10 nucleotides match TRBD1. V shed 5 bases and J 5 bases; nucleotides not matched to a gene: 5. CDR1 is SGHVS and CDR2 is FQNEAQ in the germline V gene. This CDR3 spans 15 amino acids. The CDR3 nucleotides read TGTGCCAGCAGCCCCGACAGGGGGCGCAATGAAAAACTGTTTTTT. Translating it yields CASSPDRGRNEKLFF.

In its sample, this clone was seen a few times. The genes are TRBV30 and TRBJ2-1; the match to TRBD2 covers 8 bases. Looked up from germline, CDR1 is GTSNPN and CDR2 is SVGIG (reference sequence). CDR3 length equals 16 residues. With 5 bases clipped from V and 0 bases from J, the junction kept 9 bases outside the gene matches. DNA of the CDR3: TGTGCCTGGGAAACTTCCGGACTAGCCTCCTACAATGAGCAGTTCTTC. It is translated as CAWETSGLASYNEQFF.

The rearrangement links TRBV19 to TRBJ1-5; weak D call: TRBD1 (5 bases). V was pared by 2 bases and J by 7 bases, with 12 bases between. CDR1 is LNHDA, CDR2 SQIVND, per germline (reference sequence). CDR3 length equals 14 residues. CDR3 sequence: CASSIRGPEQPQHF. The CDR3 coding sequence is TGTGCCAGTAGTATAAGGGGTCCGGAACAGCCCCAGCATTTT.